This TCR beta chain derives from a study of STAT5B mutations in CD4+ large granular lymphocyte leukemia (dated by TCRdb to between 2021 and 2024). Some background on the complete study: Among the healthy controls, the CDR3 'QG' motif was associated with a particular HLA allele. Flow cytometry performed on FACSCanto II or FACSVerse showed that the purified fractions had more than 95% purity among lymphocytes. TCRbeta repertoires of CD4+ T-cell large granular lymphocyte leukemia patients were compared with those of healthy blood donors. The study at large found these results: Greater clonality appeared to be present in CD4-sorted patient repertoires than in healthy CD4+ repertoires, and the difference was retained after the putative leukemic clones were removed. TRBV06-family usage was enriched among the top patient clones (8/27) compared with healthy controls (2/35). Main leukemic clonotypes were private to each patient, although roughly 25% of the main leukemic clonotypes were found at low frequency in the non-leukemic repertoires of other patients. The data were not HLA-matched, and the higher clonality in CD4+ T-LGLL than in CD8+ T-LGLL could be due to the relatively small sample size.

TCRbeta rearrangements were sequenced from genomic DNA using the immunoSEQ assay at survey resolution. In the paper's pipeline: In the TCR sequencing data, the lowest productive clonotype frequency that could be detected was 2.59 x 10-5. Analyses included only productive TCRbeta rearrangements, meaning complete and in-frame sequences. Sample clonality was computed as Simpson clonality in the immunoSEQ Analyzer version 3.0. Based on frequency, clones were grouped as very rare, small, medium, large (1-20%) or hyperexpanded (>20%). OLGA 1.2.3 estimated generation probabilities, VDJtools produced V-gene circos plots, VDJdb was queried for specificities, and GLIPH identified CDR3 motifs. The immuneACCESS repertoire file appears here via TCRdb, limited to in-frame rearrangements. These files lack a portion of the clones; in checked studies, under half of the deficit traces to unresolved V genes, and the cause of the others is not known. V, J and clone size reflect that table, while D and trimming were determined from the DNA. The sample data list approximately 35,000 clones, and about 70% of these were observed just once. 1.5% to 2% of the sample is in the top ten clones.

This clone was seen a handful of times. The target of this receptor is not known. No clone much larger than this one lies a single base away; base qualities are absent. Healthy controls were around 38 blood donors whose buffy coats came from the Finnish Red Cross blood service. All TCR-sequenced material derived from peripheral blood: patient blood samples and healthy donor buffy coats. Peripheral blood mononuclear cells were isolated by Ficoll-Hypaque gradient centrifugation. Magnetic purification was used to isolate CD4+ cells from the buffy coats of the healthy controls. The Gentra Puregene Cell and Tissue kit was used to extract genomic DNA, and a Qubit 2.0 fluorometer was used to measure the amount of genomic DNA. The V end gives up 5 bases and the J end 4 bases, leaving 9 bases in the junction not matched to a gene. CDR1 and CDR2 are drawn from the germline V gene: SGHVS, FNYEAQ. From cysteine to phenylalanine, the CDR3 is 16 amino acids long. The CDR3 DNA has 48 bases and is translated from base 1.

This chain joins TRBV7-6 to TRBJ2-2; 8 bases in the middle match TRBD1. The clonotype was recovered from a human donor in good health. Material: CD4+ T cells from blood buffy coats. CDR3 region: CASSKRTGIRTGELFF. The nucleotides read TGTGCCAGCAGCAAAAGGACAGGGATACGCACCGGGGAGCTGTTTTTT.